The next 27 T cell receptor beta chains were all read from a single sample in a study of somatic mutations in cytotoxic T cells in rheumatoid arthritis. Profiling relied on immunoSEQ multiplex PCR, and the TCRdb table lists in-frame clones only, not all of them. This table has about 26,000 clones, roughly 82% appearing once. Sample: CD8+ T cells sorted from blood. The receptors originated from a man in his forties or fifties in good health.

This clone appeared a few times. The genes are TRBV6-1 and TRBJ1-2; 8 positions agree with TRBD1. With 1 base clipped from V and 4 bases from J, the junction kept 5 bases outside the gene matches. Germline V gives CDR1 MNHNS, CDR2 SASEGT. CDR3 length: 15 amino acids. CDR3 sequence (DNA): TGTGCCAGCAGTGAAGTTGGCAGGGGGCTCTATGGCTACACCTTC. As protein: CASSEVGRGLYGYTF.

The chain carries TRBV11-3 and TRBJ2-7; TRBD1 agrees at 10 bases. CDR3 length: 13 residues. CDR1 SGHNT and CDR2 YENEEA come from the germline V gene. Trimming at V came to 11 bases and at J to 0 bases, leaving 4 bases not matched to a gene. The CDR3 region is CAGRTGGSYEQYF. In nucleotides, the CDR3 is TGTGCCGGTAGGACAGGGGGCTCCTACGAGCAGTACTTC.

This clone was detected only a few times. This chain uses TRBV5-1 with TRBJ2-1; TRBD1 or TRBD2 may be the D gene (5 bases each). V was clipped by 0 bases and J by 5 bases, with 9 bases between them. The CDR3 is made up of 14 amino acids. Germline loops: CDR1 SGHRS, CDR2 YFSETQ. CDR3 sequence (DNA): TGCGCCAGCAGCTTGGTGGGACCCCACAATGAGCAGTTCTTC. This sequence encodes CASSLVGPHNEQFF.

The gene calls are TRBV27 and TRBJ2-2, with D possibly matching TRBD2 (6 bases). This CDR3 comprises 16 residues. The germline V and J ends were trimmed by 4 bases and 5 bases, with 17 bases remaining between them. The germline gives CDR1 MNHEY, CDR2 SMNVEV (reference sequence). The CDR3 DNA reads TGTGCCAGCAGTTCCTTTACCCCCGGGAGTACCGGGGAGCTGTTTTTT. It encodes CASSSFTPGSTGELFF.

For the CDR3, the DNA is TGTGCCAGCAGCCCGTCGGCGGGACTAGCGGGGAGCTCCTACGAGCAGTACTTC. It encodes CASSPSAGLAGSSYEQYF. The genes are TRBV7-9 and TRBJ2-7, with 13 bases aligning to TRBD2. This CDR3 has 18 amino acids. CDR1 is SEHNR and CDR2 is FQNEAQ in the germline V gene (reference sequence). With 5 bases clipped from V and 0 bases from J, the junction kept 10 bases outside the gene matches.

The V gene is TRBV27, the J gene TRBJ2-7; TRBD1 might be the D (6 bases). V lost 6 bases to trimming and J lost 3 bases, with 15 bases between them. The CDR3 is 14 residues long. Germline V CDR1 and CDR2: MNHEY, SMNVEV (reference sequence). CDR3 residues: CASSLAGVDYEQYF. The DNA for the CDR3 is TGTGCCAGCAGCCTCGCAGGGGTGGACTACGAGCAGTACTTC.

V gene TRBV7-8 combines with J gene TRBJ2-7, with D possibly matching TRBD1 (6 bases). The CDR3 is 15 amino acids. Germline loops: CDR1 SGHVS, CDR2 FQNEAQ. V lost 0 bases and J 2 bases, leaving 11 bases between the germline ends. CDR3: CASSLAPQGPYEQYF. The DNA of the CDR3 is TGTGCCAGCAGCTTAGCGCCACAGGGTCCCTACGAGCAGTACTTC.

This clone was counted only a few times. The CDR3: CASSLPKASGRANEQFF. The CDR3 DNA reads as TGTGCCAGCAGTTTACCGAAGGCTAGCGGGAGGGCCAATGAGCAGTTCTTC. The V gene is TRBV27, the J gene TRBJ2-1; 12 bases map to TRBD2. The V segment lost 2 bases and the J segment 6 bases; nucleotides outside the gene matches: 8. Germline V CDR1 and CDR2: MNHEY, SMNVEV (reference sequence). This CDR3 spans 17 amino acids.

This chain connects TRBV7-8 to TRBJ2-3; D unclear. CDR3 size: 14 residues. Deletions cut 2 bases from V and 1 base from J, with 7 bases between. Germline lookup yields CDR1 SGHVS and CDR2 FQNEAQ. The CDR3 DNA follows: TGTGCCAGCAGCTTATCAGGTGGCACAGATACGCAGTATTTT. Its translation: CASSLSGGTDTQYF. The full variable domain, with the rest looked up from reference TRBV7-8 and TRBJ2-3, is GAGVSQSPRYKVAKRGQDVALRCDPISGHVSLFWYQQALGQGPEFLTYFQNEAQLDKSGLPSDRFFAERPEGSVSTLKIQRTQQEDSAVYLCASSLSGGTDTQYFGPGTRLTVL.

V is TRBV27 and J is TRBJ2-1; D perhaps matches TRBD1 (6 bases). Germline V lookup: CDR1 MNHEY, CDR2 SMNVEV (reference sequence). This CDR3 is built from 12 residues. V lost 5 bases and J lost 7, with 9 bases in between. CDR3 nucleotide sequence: TGTGCCAGCAGTCTCAGGGGAAATGAGCAGTTCTTC. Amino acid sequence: CASSLRGNEQFF.

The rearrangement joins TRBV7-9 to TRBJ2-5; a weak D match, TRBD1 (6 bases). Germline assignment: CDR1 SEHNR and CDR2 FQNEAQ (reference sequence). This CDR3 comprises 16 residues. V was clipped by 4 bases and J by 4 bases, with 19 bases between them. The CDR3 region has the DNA TGTGCCAGCAGCTCTCCCCCACTAACAGGGTCAGAGACCCAGTACTTC. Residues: CASSSPPLTGSETQYF.

In nucleotides, the CDR3 is TGTGCCAGCAGCGGCCGGCGGGGGGCGAGCACCGGGGAGCTGTTTTTT. The encoded protein is CASSGRRGASTGELFF. This chain connects TRBV7-9 to TRBJ2-2; 8 nucleotides align to TRBD2. This CDR3 has 16 amino acids. The germline CDR1 and CDR2 sequences are SEHNR and FQNEAQ (reference sequence). The ends lost 5 bases at V and 4 bases at J; junction bases unmatched: 9. The full variable domain, completed using reference TRBV7-9 and TRBJ2-2, is DTGVSQNPRHKITKRGQNVTFRCDPISEHNRLYWYRQTLGQGPEFLTYFQNEAQLEKSRLLSDRFSAERPKGSFSTLEIQRTEQGDSAMYLCASSGRRGASTGELFFGEGSRLTVL.

The CDR3 nucleotides are TGCGCCAGCAGCTTGGGACCCCAGGCCTACGAGCAGTACTTC. It is translated as CASSLGPQAYEQYF. This chain links TRBV5-1 with TRBJ2-7; no clear D. The CDR3 spans 14 residues. From germline, CDR1 is SGHRS and CDR2 YFSETQ. V dropped 0 bases and J dropped 2 bases, with 9 bases sitting between them.

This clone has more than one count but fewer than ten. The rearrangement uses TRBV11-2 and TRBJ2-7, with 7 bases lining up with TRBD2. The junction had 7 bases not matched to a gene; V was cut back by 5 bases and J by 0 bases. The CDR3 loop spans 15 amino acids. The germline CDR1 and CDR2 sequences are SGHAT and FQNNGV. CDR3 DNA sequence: TGTGCCAGCAGCGCAGCTAGCGGAATCTCCTACGAGCAGTACTTC. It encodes CASSAASGISYEQYF.

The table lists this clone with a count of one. This CDR3 reads CASRSTSGLYNEQFF. In DNA form, the CDR3 reads TGTGCCAGCAGGTCAACTAGCGGCCTCTACAATGAGCAGTTCTTC. The rearrangement links TRBV2 to TRBJ2-1, with 8 bases identical to TRBD2. V trimming: 6 bases; J trimming: 3 bases; junction bases outside the gene matches: 7. This CDR3 region has 15 residues. Germline-derived CDR1 and CDR2 are SNHLY and FYNNEI.

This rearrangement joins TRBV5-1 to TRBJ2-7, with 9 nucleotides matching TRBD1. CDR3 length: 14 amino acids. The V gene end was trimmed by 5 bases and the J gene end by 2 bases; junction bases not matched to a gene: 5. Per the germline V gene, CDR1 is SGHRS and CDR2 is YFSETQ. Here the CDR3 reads CASRGGTGTYEQYF. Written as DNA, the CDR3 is TGCGCCAGCAGGGGAGGGACAGGGACCTACGAGCAGTACTTC.

In DNA form, the CDR3 reads TGTGCCAGCAGTTTAAGTAGCAGGGACAGGGATTATGGCTACACCTTC. Residues: CASSLSSRDRDYGYTF. V and J are TRBV7-9 and TRBJ1-2, with 9 bases fitting TRBD1. Germline V gene lookup returns CDR1 SEHNR and CDR2 FQNEAQ (reference sequence). This CDR3 is built from 16 residues. With 6 bases clipped from V and 5 bases from J, the junction kept 13 bases outside the gene matches.

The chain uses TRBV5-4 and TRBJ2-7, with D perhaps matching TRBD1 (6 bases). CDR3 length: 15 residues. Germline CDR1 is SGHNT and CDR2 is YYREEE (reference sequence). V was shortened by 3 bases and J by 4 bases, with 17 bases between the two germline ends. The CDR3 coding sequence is TGTGCCAGCAGCTCTTCTCGTGGGACACCATACGAGCAGTACTTC. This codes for CASSSSRGTPYEQYF.

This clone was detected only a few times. DNA for the CDR3: TGCAGCGTTTGGAGACAGGGGGCTATCGTCAATGAGCAGTTCTTC. This codes for CSVWRQGAIVNEQFF. The rearrangement joins TRBV29-1 to TRBJ2-1, with TRBD1 matching over 10 bases. The CDR3 spans 15 residues. The V gene's germline CDR1 is SQVTM and CDR2 ANQGSEA. Trimming at V came to 5 bases and at J to 6 bases, leaving 10 bases not matched to a gene.

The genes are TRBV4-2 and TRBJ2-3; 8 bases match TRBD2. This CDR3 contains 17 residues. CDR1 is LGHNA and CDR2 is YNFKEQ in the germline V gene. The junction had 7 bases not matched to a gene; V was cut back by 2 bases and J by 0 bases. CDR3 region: CASSQPTERESTDTQYF. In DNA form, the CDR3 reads TGTGCCAGCAGCCAACCAACCGAGCGGGAGAGCACAGATACGCAGTATTTT.

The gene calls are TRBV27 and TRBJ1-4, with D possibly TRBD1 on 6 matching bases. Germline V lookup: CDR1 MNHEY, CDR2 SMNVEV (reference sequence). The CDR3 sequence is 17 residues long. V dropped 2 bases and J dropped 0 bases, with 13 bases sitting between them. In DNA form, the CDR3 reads TGTGCCAGCAGTTTAATGGGCGGGGGCACAACTAATGAAAAACTGTTTTTT. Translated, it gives CASSLMGGGTTNEKLFF.

The CDR3 region has the DNA TGTGCCAGCAGCCCCGGGACGGGATCCCAGTACGTC. Protein sequence: CASSPGTGSQYV. The chain has TRBV7-9 and TRBJ2-7; D is perhaps TRBD1 or TRBD2 (5 bases each). V shed 5 bases and J shed 10 bases, with 15 bases lying between them. This CDR3 is built from 12 residues. Germline V gene data show CDR1 as SEHNR and CDR2 as FQNEAQ (reference sequence).

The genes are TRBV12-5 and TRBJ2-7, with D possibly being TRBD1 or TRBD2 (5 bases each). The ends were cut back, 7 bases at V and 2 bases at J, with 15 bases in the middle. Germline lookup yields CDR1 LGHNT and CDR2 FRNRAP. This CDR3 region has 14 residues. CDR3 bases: TGTGCTAGTGCCCCTGGGACGGGCGCCTACGAGCAGTACTTC. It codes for CASAPGTGAYEQYF.

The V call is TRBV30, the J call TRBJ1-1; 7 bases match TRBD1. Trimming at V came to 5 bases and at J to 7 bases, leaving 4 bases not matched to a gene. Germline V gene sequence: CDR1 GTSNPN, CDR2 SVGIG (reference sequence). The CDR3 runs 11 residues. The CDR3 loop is CAWYQGGEAFF. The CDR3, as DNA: TGTGCCTGGTATCAGGGGGGTGAAGCTTTCTTT.

In nucleotides, the CDR3 is TGTGCCAGCAGCTCCCGGAGGAACGAGCAGTACTTC. Translated, it gives CASSSRRNEQYF. The rearrangement uses TRBV11-3 and TRBJ2-7, with D maybe TRBD2 (5 bases). Trimming left V 4 bases short and J 5 bases short, with 9 bases between. The CDR3 covers 12 residues. Germline CDR1 is SGHNT and CDR2 is YENEEA.

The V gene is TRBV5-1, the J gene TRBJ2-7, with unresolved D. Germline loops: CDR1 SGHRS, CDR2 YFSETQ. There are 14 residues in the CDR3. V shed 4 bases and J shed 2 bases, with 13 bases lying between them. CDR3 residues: CASSEMETTYEQYF. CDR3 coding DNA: TGCGCCAGCAGCGAGATGGAGACGACCTACGAGCAGTACTTC.

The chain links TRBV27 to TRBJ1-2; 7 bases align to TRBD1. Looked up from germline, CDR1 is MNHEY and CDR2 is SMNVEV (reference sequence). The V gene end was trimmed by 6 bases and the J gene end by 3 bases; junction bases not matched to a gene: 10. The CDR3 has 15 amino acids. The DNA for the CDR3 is TGTGCCAGCAGCCTACTATCCGGACAGGACTATGGCTACACCTTC. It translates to CASSLLSGQDYGYTF.